Listed here are 23 T cell receptor beta chains from one sample, sequenced in a study of cytomegalovirus exposure and HLA in healthy donors. Here immunoSEQ multiplex PCR was the method, and the copy in TCRdb shows in-frame clones only, minus some. There are 200,000 to 250,000 clones in the sample; 80% to 90% occur only once, and 2% lies in the top ten. The sample consisted of PBMCs. Receptors were obtained from a young woman in good health and CMV-seropositive.

This chain connects TRBV9 to TRBJ1-1; no clear D gene. Trimming cost V 1 base and J 0 bases, with 7 bases left between them. The CDR3 contains 14 residues. The germline V gene encodes CDR1 SGDLS and CDR2 YYNGEE. The CDR3, as DNA: TGTGCCAGCAGCGTATCTGGGCTGAACACTGAAGCTTTCTTT. Encoded protein: CASSVSGLNTEAFF.

This chain joins TRBV19 and TRBJ2-5; 12 bases agree with TRBD2. Germline V gene lookup returns CDR1 LNHDA and CDR2 SQIVND (reference sequence). With V trimmed by 6 bases and J by 3 bases, 14 bases remained unmatched. The CDR3 runs 18 residues. The chain's CDR3 is CASRMTALAGGPKETQYF. The CDR3 nucleotides read TGTGCCAGTAGAATGACTGCCCTAGCGGGAGGGCCGAAAGAGACCCAGTACTTC.

This chain connects TRBV11-2 to TRBJ2-1, with TRBD1 matching over 12 bases. Germline loops: CDR1 SGHAT, CDR2 FQNNGV. The V and J ends lost 5 bases and 8 bases, in that order; junction bases with no gene match: 7. The CDR3 totals 15 residues. The CDR3 loop is CASSPRGQGADEQFF. Here the CDR3 DNA reads TGTGCCAGCAGCCCGCGGGGACAGGGGGCTGATGAGCAGTTCTTC.

This chain links TRBV5-1 with TRBJ2-3; D is perhaps TRBD1 (6 bases). The CDR3 totals 14 residues. The V end lost 0 bases, the J end lost 1 base, and 6 bases lay between the germline ends. Germline values: CDR1 SGHRS, CDR2 YFSETQ. Here the CDR3 DNA reads TGCGCCAGCAGCTTGGACAGGGGCACAGATACGCAGTATTTT. It yields the protein CASSLDRGTDTQYF.

V is TRBV6-6 and J is TRBJ2-1; 8 bases fit TRBD2. Germline V gene data show CDR1 as MNHNY and CDR2 as SVGAGI (reference sequence). With 6 bases clipped from V and 4 bases from J, the junction kept 11 bases outside the gene matches. This CDR3 comprises 16 residues. The CDR3 bases are TGTGCCAGCAGGGTACTGGCGGGAGGATCTTACAATGAGCAGTTCTTC. This sequence encodes CASRVLAGGSYNEQFF.

This sequence joins TRBV14 and TRBJ2-1; 9 bases match TRBD2. Looked up from germline, CDR1 is SGHDN and CDR2 is FVKESK. V gave up 0 bases and J gave up 8 bases; unmatched junction bases: 5. The CDR3 spans 15 residues. CDR3 bases: TGTGCCAGCAGCCAAGACGTGACTAGCGGTGATGAGCAGTTCTTC. Translating it yields CASSQDVTSGDEQFF.

The chain uses TRBV21-1 and TRBJ2-1; TRBD2 reflects the table's D call only, with no check against the DNA. TRBV21-1 is annotated as a pseudogene. The CDR3 has 17 amino acids. Here the CDR3 reads CASTLEMVAGGRNEQFF. The CDR3 DNA is TGTGCCAGCACCCTAGAGATGGTGGCGGGAGGGCGCAATGAGCAGTTCTTC.

The chain has TRBV5-4 and TRBJ2-5, with TRBD1 matching over 8 bases. This CDR3 is built from 14 residues. With 5 bases clipped from V and 3 bases from J, the junction kept 6 bases outside the gene matches. CDR1 and CDR2 (germline): SGHNT, YYREEE (reference sequence). The CDR3 spells CASSGQGPEETQYF. The CDR3 nucleotides are TGTGCCAGCAGTGGACAGGGCCCGGAAGAGACCCAGTACTTC.

This rearrangement joins TRBV27 to TRBJ2-7; weak D call: TRBD1 (6 bases). This CDR3 spans 13 amino acids. V lost 4 bases and J lost 2, with 9 bases in between. Per germline, CDR1 MNHEY and CDR2 SMNVEV (reference sequence). CDR3 sequence reads: CASSYQGTYEQYF. The CDR3, as DNA: TGTGCCAGCAGTTATCAGGGGACCTACGAGCAGTACTTC.

The chain has TRBV4-1 and TRBJ1-1, with a possible D match to TRBD1 (6 bases). The CDR3 sequence is 15 residues long. Germline lookup yields CDR1 MGHRA and CDR2 YSYEKL. Trimming removed 2 bases from V and 5 bases from J, with 15 bases in between. The CDR3: CASSQSQGRGTEAFF. In nucleotides, the CDR3 is TGCGCCAGCAGCCAAAGTCAGGGGAGAGGTACTGAAGCTTTCTTT.

The sample holds one count of this clone. The genes are TRBV5-4 and TRBJ2-7; D is possibly TRBD2 (6 bases). The ends were cut back, 1 base at V and 2 bases at J, with 13 bases in the middle. CDR1 is SGHNT and CDR2 is YYREEE in the germline V gene (reference sequence). The CDR3 loop spans 15 amino acids. Here the CDR3 reads CASSLRSGSAYEQYF. CDR3 DNA: TGTGCCAGCAGCTTGAGGAGCGGGTCCGCCTACGAGCAGTACTTC.

In DNA form, the CDR3 reads TGTGCCTGGAGGGGGGGTGATACGCAGTATTTT. It specifies CAWRGGDTQYF. The V and J genes are TRBV30 and TRBJ2-3; maybe TRBD2 (6 bases). This CDR3 has 11 amino acids. Trimming stripped 3 bases from V and 6 bases from J, with 7 bases between. CDR1 is GTSNPN, CDR2 SVGIG, per germline (reference sequence).

This chain connects TRBV10-1 to TRBJ1-1; 8 positions match TRBD1. This CDR3 region has 12 residues. Germline CDR1 reads WNHNN; CDR2 reads SYGVQD (reference sequence). V gave up 6 bases and J gave up 11 bases; unmatched junction bases: 8. The CDR3 protein is CASSVDRVAAFF. The CDR3 DNA reads TGCGCCAGCAGCGTGGACAGGGTCGCGGCTTTCTTT.

This clone was found once. This sequence joins TRBV9 and TRBJ1-1; D is ambiguous. CDR3 length: 14 amino acids. Germline lookup yields CDR1 SGDLS and CDR2 YYNGEE. Trimming pared 0 bases from V and 5 bases from J, leaving 11 bases between. CDR3 loop: CASSVEERRTEAFF. The CDR3, as DNA: TGTGCCAGCAGCGTAGAAGAAAGGAGGACTGAAGCTTTCTTT.

The gene calls are TRBV2 and TRBJ1-2, with 7 nucleotides matching TRBD1. The CDR3 is 12 amino acids. The junction had 2 bases not matched to a gene; V was cut back by 6 bases and J by 4 bases. Germline loops: CDR1 SNHLY, CDR2 FYNNEI. The CDR3 DNA reads TGTGCCAGCAGGACAGGGATCTATGGCTACACCTTC. Translated, it gives CASRTGIYGYTF.

The chain has TRBV4-1 and TRBJ2-6, with TRBD2 matching 8 bases. Germline lookup yields CDR1 MGHRA and CDR2 YSYEKL. Losses at the gene ends were 4 bases for V and 0 bases for J; bases not matched to a gene: 8. The CDR3 extends over 18 amino acids. In DNA, the CDR3 is TGCGCCAGCAGCCTCAGAACTAGCGGAAGCTCTGGGGCCAACGTCCTGACTTTC. Encoded protein: CASSLRTSGSSGANVLTF.

The chain combines TRBV5-1 with TRBJ1-1; D is ambiguous. The CDR3 length is 13 residues. The germline V and J ends were trimmed by 4 bases and 4 bases, with 11 bases remaining between them. The germline gives CDR1 SGHRS, CDR2 YFSETQ. The CDR3 is CASSVVGGTEAFF. DNA for the CDR3: TGCGCCAGCAGCGTGGTGGGAGGCACTGAAGCTTTCTTT.

This chain connects TRBV10-3 to TRBJ2-7, with 9 positions matching TRBD2. V lost 6 bases to trimming and J lost 6 bases; unmatched junction nucleotides: 12. Germline V gene data show CDR1 as ENHRY and CDR2 as SYGVKD. This CDR3 is 15 amino acids long. This chain's CDR3 is CAISDYLAGPLEQYF. The CDR3 DNA sequence: TGTGCCATCAGCGATTACCTAGCGGGACCTCTCGAGCAGTACTTC.

The CDR3 sequence: CASSPWPGQYYEQYF. CDR3 nucleotides: TGTGCCAGCAGTCCCTGGCCGGGACAGTACTACGAGCAGTACTTC. The V and J genes are TRBV6-5 and TRBJ2-7, with TRBD1 identical over 7 bases. This CDR3 has 15 residues. CDR1 is MNHEY and CDR2 is SVGAGI in the germline V gene. After removal of 5 bases from V and 3 bases from J, the junction contained 10 bases not matched to a gene.

This rearrangement joins TRBV19 to TRBJ1-4; 9 bases align to TRBD1. V was clipped by 3 bases and J by 7 bases; unmatched bases: 0. This CDR3 contains 13 residues. Germline values: CDR1 LNHDA, CDR2 SQIVND (reference sequence). CDR3 sequence: CASSMGQGEKLFF. The DNA of the CDR3 is TGTGCCAGTAGTATGGGACAGGGTGAAAAACTGTTTTTT. The complete variable domain, with remaining parts taken from reference TRBV19 and TRBJ1-4, reads DGGITQSPKYLFRKEGQNVTLSCEQNLNHDAMYWYRQDPGQGLRLIYYSQIVNDFQKGDIAEGYSVSREKKESFPLTVTSAQKNPTAFYLCASSMGQGEKLFFGSGTQLSVL.

The gene calls are TRBV19 and TRBJ2-7; tentative D call: TRBD2 (5 bases). The CDR3 is 14 residues long. V shed 1 base and J shed 7 bases, with 14 bases lying between them. CDR1 is LNHDA and CDR2 is SQIVND in the germline V gene (reference sequence). For the CDR3, the DNA is TGTGCCAGTAGTATAGCTAGCCCGGCGCGTGAGCAGTACTTC. Its translation is CASSIASPAREQYF.

The CDR3 coding sequence is TGTGCCAGCAGTGAAGCGCGGAGCGGTGGCTACACCTTC. Protein sequence: CASSEARSGGYTF. This chain connects TRBV2 to TRBJ1-2; D gene unclear. CDR1 SNHLY and CDR2 FYNNEI come from the germline V gene. The CDR3 sequence is 13 residues long. The V end lost 0 bases, the J end lost 7 bases, and 9 bases lay between the germline ends. The variable domain in full, completed from reference TRBV2 and TRBJ1-2, reads EPEVTQTPSHQVTQMGQEVILRCVPISNHLYFYWYRQILGQKVEFLVSFYNNEISEKSEIFDDQFSVERPDGSNFTLKIRSTKLEDSAMYFCASSEARSGGYTFGSGTRLTVV.

The rearrangement joins TRBV5-1 to TRBJ1-1; no definite D call. V lost 3 bases to trimming and J lost 0 bases, with 9 bases between them. This CDR3 spans 14 amino acids. The germline V gene encodes CDR1 SGHRS and CDR2 YFSETQ. The CDR3 coding sequence is TGCGCCAGCAGCTCGAGGATAATGAACACTGAAGCTTTCTTT. Residues: CASSSRIMNTEAFF.